These 12 T cell receptor beta chains were all obtained from the same sample, sequenced in a study of blood T cell repertoires in COVID-19. Clones were read by immunoSEQ multiplex PCR, and TCRdb kept only the in-frame ones, dropping some. The sample yields around 100,000 clones, 90% seen once. Sequencing was performed on peripheral blood. Receptors were obtained from a man in his fifties or sixties with acute or convalescent COVID-19.

The V and J genes are TRBV6-1 and TRBJ1-6, with 8 bases identical to TRBD1. The CDR3 extends over 14 amino acids. CDR1 is MNHNS, CDR2 SASEGT, per germline. With V trimmed by 2 bases and J by 7 bases, 1 base remained unmatched. CDR3 DNA sequence: TGTGCCAGCAGTGAATACAGGGGGAATTCACCCCTCCACTTT. Translation: CASSEYRGNSPLHF.

The genes are TRBV19 and TRBJ2-1; TRBD2 agrees at 8 bases. The CDR3 is 15 residues long. Germline CDR1 LNHDA, CDR2 SQIVND (reference sequence). V shed 7 bases, J shed 7 bases, and the junction held 12 bases outside the gene matches. The CDR3 DNA follows: TGTGCCAGTAAAACCGGGGGGGGCAACACTAATGAGCAGTTCTTC. This gives the protein CASKTGGGNTNEQFF.

The CDR3 region has the DNA TGTGCCAGCAGCGCCCGGGTCGAGCTGTTTTTT. The encoded protein is CASSARVELFF. This rearrangement joins TRBV11-2 to TRBJ2-2; no reliable D call. V dropped 5 bases and J dropped 11 bases, with 9 bases sitting between them. The CDR3 has 11 amino acids. Germline-derived CDR1 and CDR2 are SGHAT and FQNNGV. Full variable domain (outside the CDR3, taken from reference TRBV11-2 and TRBJ2-2): EAGVAQSPRYKIIEKRQSVAFWCNPISGHATLYWYQQILGQGPKLLIQFQNNGVVDDSQLPKDRFSAERLKGVDSTLKIQPAKLEDSAVYLCASSARVELFFGEGSRLTVL.

V gene TRBV2 combines with J gene TRBJ1-5, with TRBD1 identical over 8 bases. Germline V lookup: CDR1 SNHLY, CDR2 FYNNEI. J gave up 15 bases and V 0 bases, and 4 bases lay outside the gene matches. This CDR3 contains 12 residues. CDR3: CASSEARGPGHF. CDR3 bases: TGTGCCAGCAGTGAAGCCAGGGGGCCTGGGCATTTT.

This rearrangement joins TRBV6-5 to TRBJ1-4; D is unresolved. There are 14 residues in the CDR3. V was trimmed by 6 bases and J by 7 bases, leaving 15 bases between them. Germline loops: CDR1 MNHEY, CDR2 SVGAGI. The CDR3 nucleotides are TGTGCCAGCAGCTCTGGACTAGTGGGTGAAAAACTGTTTTTT. Translated: CASSSGLVGEKLFF.

This clone was seen once. The CDR3 DNA sequence: TGTGCCAGCAGCCGAGTCCGGGACAGCTGGGAGACCCAGTACTTC. Its translation is CASSRVRDSWETQYF. The chain employs TRBV7-8 and TRBJ2-5, with 7 bases aligning to TRBD1. The CDR3 spans 15 residues. Germline CDR1 is SGHVS and CDR2 is FQNEAQ. Trimming took 5 bases from V and 5 from J; bases not matched to a gene: 11.

The rearrangement uses TRBV18 and TRBJ1-2; the match to TRBD1 covers 8 bases. Germline V gives CDR1 KGHSH, CDR2 LQKENI. V gave up 3 bases and J gave up 9 bases; unmatched junction bases: 6. The CDR3 contains 13 residues. The CDR3 nucleotides read TGTGCCAGCTCACCGGAGACAGGGGAGCGCTACACCTTC. It translates to CASSPETGERYTF.

This sequence joins TRBV11-3 and TRBJ2-7, with a weak D call TRBD2 (5 bases). This CDR3 has 15 residues. Germline V gives CDR1 SGHNT, CDR2 YENEEA. V lost 5 bases to trimming and J lost 0 bases, with 14 bases between them. CDR3 region: CASSPTRSGSYEQYF. Written as DNA, the CDR3 is TGTGCCAGCAGCCCAACCCGGAGCGGCTCCTACGAGCAGTACTTC.

The chain joins TRBV21-1 to TRBJ1-6. TRBV21-1 is termed a pseudogene. The CDR3 loop spans 14 amino acids. CDR3 in amino acids: CASRGRELWLPLHF. The CDR3 coding sequence is TGTGCCAGCAGAGGGAGGGAGTTGTGGTTACCCCTCCACTTT.

CDR3 coding DNA: TGTGCCAGCAGCCCGAGGACAGGCCAAGAGACCCAGTACTTC. It is translated as CASSPRTGQETQYF. This chain uses TRBV5-4 with TRBJ2-5; TRBD1 matches at 7 bases. This CDR3 contains 14 residues. Germline V gene sequence: CDR1 SGHNT, CDR2 YYREEE (reference sequence). The ends lost 4 bases at V and 1 base at J; junction bases unmatched: 4.

The rearrangement uses TRBV3-1 (or the pseudogene TRBV3-2) and TRBJ1-3, with D hard to call. With 3 bases removed from V and 0 bases from J, the gap between germline ends came to 9 bases. The CDR3 extends over 15 amino acids. Germline V gives CDR1 LGHDT, CDR2 YNNKEL (reference sequence). In nucleotides, the CDR3 is TGTGCCAGCAGCCAGCGGCTATTCTCTGGAAACACCATATATTTT. Residues: CASSQRLFSGNTIYF.

The chain is built from TRBV6-5 and TRBJ1-1; 9 bases are shared with TRBD1. The germline gives CDR1 MNHEY, CDR2 SVGAGI. The CDR3 spans 14 residues. The V and J ends lost 6 bases and 3 bases, in that order; junction bases with no gene match: 5. The CDR3 is CASSEDRGYTEAFF. The CDR3 bases are TGTGCCAGCAGCGAGGACAGGGGATACACTGAAGCTTTCTTT.